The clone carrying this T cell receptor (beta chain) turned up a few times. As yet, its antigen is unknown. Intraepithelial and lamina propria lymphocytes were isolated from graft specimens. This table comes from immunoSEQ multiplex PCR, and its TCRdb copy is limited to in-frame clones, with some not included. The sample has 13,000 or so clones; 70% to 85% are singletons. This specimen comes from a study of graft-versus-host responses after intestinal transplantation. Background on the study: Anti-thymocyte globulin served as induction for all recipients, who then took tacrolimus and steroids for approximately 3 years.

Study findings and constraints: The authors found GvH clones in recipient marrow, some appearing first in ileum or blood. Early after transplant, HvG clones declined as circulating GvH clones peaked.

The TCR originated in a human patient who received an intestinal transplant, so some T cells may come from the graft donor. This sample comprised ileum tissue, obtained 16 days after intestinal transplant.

This chain's CDR3 is CASSRQGLYTEAFF. CDR3 DNA: TGTGCCAGCAGTCGACAGGGATTGTACACTGAAGCTTTCTTT. The rearrangement joins TRBV6-5 to TRBJ1-1; 7 nucleotides match TRBD1. This CDR3 contains 14 residues. Germline V gene lookup returns CDR1 MNHEY and CDR2 SVGAGI. The V segment lost 5 bases and the J segment 3 bases; nucleotides outside the gene matches: 6.